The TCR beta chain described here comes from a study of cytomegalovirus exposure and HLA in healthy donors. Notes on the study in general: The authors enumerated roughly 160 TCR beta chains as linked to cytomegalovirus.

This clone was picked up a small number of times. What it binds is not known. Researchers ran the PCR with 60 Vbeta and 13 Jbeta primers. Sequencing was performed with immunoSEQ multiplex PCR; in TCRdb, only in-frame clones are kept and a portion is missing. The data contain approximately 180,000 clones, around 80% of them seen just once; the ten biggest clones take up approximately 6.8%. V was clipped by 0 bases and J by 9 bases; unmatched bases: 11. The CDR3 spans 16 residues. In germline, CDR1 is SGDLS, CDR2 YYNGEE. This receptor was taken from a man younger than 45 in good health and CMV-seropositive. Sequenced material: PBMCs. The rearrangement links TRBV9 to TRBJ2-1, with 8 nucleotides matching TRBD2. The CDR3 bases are TGTGCCAGCAGCGTAGCTTACGCTGGGACTAGACGTGAGCAGTTCTTC. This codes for CASSVAYAGTRREQFF.